The subject of this entry is one T cell receptor (beta chain). In this sample, this clonotype turned up many times. No cognate antigen has been identified for it. No base quality information exists; no much larger clone differs at one position. This sample is drawn from a study of human T cells and chemical hapten exposure (dated by TCRdb to the early 2020s). General notes on the study: For sensitization, 2% DPC in acetone was applied to a roughly 2 cm by roughly 2 cm area of upper inner arm skin. Throughout the roughly 25-week study period, patients were also given weekly therapeutic DPC doses on the scalp. Patch testing on the upper back used Finn chambers containing 0.01% DPC, with scoring done after 6 days according to International Contact Dermatitis Research Group standards. Most of the patients in the cohort were female, and the cohort covered alopecia areata with under or over 50% scalp involvement, alopecia totalis and alopecia universalis. Libraries were combined into a pool for sequencing, and differences in TCR yield between samples came mainly from small differences in library volumes within the pool. In alopecia patients, the study followed how the peripheral blood TCR repertoire changed in vivo over primary and secondary sensitization to diphenylcyclopropenone (DPC), a hapten. Blood samples were taken from patients before sensitization (week 0) and at 2, 6 and about 24 weeks after DPC sensitization. For TCR sequencing, blood came from 25 to 35 alopecia patients at anywhere from one to four time points (pre-sensitization, 2, 6 and 24 weeks). What the authors observed across the whole study: DPC sensitization did not change the number of TCRs with a frequency above 1 in 1000, and there was no evidence of changes in global repertoire structure. After repeated subsampling, the strength of the expansion versus patch-test correlation and the threshold at which it became significant changed. All patients had alopecia, a presumed autoimmune disease, so their immune response might differ from that of healthy individuals. Expanded TCRs formed significantly more large CDR3 similarity clusters than pre-sensitization or healthy control sets, consistent with antigen-driven responses. Patch test score correlated positively with the number of PT1 expanded TCRs, reaching significance at thresholds 8, 16 and 32 but not at 4.

Taken with the paper, the label for time point translates to: patch test 1, 2 weeks after DPC sensitization. What this sample's treatment or condition label stands for: therapeutic diphenylcyclopropenone sensitization with weekly scalp DPC. At each patch-test visit, blood was drawn before the patch test was applied. Eligible patients were aged 18 to 70, diagnosed with alopecia, deemed suitable for DPC therapy, and excluded if pregnant. Unfractionated whole blood was collected in Tempus Blood RNA tubes, and total RNA was extracted from that blood. At the junction V is shortened by 0 bases and J by 4 bases, with 15 bases in between. The germline V gene gives CDR1 as SGDLS and CDR2 as YYNGEE. The CDR3 runs 16 residues from the cysteine to the phenylalanine. Only CDR3 DNA is held: 48 bases, read in frame from base 1. Receptor libraries were prepared by RACE. TCRdb shows the sequencer as NextSeq 500. During library preparation, unique molecular identifiers were attached to individual cDNA molecules so that TCRs could be counted in a quantitative, reproducible way. Each blood RNA sample was used to sequence both TCR alpha and TCR beta chains. The study's own analysis went as follows. Samples had a median of about 96,000 TCRs, with a range from 23,224 to 690,600. V, J and CDR3 annotation of the TCR reads was performed with the Decombinator software suite. Every sample was subsampled to the same number of TCRs (28,000) for the PS versus PT1 abundance plots. TCRs were defined as expanded if absent before sensitization and observed at least eight times at the 2-week time point. The public reads were run again by TCRdb, first through fastp at Q25 and then through MiXCR, and only productive beta chains were kept. Merged by CDR3 protein, the rows form single entries marked with the most common genes and DNA. TCRdb, not the original authors, processed these V and J calls. This sample comprises 340,000 or so distinct CDR3 sequences, roughly 6.9% of them detected only once. The top ten clones comprise approximately 8% of the sample.

The TCR originated in a woman younger than 30 with alopecia areata. Some clones in this sample may be carry-over from other donors' samples. The V gene is TRBV9 and the J gene is TRBJ2-3, and TRBD2 may be the D gene, going by 5 matching bases. This specimen was whole blood, taken in connection with sensitization to the hapten diphenylcyclopropenone (DPC). CDR3 protein: CASSVDRGYGPDTQYF. The DNA is as follows: TGTGCCAGCAGCGTAGATCGGGGTTACGGACCAGATACGCAGTATTTT. The full variable domain, with segments outside the CDR3 supplied by the reference TRBV9 and TRBJ2-3 proteins, appears as DSGVTQTPKHLITATGQRVTLRCSPRSGDLSVYWYQQSLDQGLQFLIQYYNGEERAKGNILERFSAQQFPDLHSELNLSSLELGDSALYFCASSVDRGYGPDTQYFGPGTRLTVL.